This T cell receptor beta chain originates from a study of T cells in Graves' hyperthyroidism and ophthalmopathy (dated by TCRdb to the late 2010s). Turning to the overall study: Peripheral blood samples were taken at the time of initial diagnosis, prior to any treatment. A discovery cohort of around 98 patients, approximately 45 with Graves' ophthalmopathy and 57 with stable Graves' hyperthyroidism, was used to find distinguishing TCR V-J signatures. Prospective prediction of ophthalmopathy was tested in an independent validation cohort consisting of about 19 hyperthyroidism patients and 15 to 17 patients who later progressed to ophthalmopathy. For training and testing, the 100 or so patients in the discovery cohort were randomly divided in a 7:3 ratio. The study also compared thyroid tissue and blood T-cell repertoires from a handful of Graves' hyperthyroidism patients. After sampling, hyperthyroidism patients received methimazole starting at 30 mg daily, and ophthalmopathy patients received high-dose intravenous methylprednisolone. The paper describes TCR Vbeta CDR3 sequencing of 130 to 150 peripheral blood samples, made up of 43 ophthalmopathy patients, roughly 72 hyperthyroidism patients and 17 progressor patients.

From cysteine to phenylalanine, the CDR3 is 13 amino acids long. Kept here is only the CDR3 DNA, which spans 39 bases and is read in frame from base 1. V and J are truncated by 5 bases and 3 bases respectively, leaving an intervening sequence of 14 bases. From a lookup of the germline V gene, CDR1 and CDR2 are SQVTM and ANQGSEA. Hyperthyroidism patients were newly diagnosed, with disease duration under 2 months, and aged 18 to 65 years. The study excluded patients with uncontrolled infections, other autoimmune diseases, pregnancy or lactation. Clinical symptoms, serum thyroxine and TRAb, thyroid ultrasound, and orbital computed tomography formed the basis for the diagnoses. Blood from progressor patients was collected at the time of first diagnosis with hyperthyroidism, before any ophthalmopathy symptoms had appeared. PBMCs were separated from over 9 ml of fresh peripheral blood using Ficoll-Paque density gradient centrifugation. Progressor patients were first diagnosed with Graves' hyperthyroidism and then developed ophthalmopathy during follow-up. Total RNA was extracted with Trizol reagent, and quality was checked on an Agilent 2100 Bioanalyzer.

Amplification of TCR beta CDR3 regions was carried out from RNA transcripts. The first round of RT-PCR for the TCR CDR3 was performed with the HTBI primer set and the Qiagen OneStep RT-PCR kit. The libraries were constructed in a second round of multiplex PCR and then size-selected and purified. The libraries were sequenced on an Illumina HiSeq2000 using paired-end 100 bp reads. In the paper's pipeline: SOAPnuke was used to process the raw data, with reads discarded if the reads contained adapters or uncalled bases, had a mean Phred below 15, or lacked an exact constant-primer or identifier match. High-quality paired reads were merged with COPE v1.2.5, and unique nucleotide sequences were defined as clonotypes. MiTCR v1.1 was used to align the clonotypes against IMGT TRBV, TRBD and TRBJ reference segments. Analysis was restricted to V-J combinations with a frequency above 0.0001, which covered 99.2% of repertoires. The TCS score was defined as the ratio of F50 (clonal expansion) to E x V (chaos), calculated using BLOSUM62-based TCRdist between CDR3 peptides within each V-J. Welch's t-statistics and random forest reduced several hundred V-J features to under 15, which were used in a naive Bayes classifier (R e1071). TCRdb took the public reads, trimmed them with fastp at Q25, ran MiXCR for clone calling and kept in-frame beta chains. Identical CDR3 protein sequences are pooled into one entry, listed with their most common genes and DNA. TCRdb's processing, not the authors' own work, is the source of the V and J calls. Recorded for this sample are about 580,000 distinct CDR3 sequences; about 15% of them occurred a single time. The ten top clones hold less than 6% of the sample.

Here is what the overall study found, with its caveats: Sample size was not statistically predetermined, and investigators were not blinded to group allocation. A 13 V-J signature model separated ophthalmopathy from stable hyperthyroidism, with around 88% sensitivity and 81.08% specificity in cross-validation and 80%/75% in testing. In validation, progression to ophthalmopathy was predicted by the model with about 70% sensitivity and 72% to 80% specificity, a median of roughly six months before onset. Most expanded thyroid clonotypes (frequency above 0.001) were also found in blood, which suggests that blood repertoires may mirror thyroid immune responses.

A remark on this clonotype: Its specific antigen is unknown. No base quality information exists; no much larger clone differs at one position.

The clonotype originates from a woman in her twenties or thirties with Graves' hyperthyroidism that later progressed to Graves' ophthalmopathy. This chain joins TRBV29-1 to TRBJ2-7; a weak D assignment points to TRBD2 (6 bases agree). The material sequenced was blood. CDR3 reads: CSVNLDSGYEQYF. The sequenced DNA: TGCAGCGTTAACCTTGATAGCGGCTACGAGCAGTACTTC.